This TCR beta chain originates from a study of blood T cell repertoires in COVID-19. Study background: T cells, B-cell-depleted T cells, or PBMCs provided the cDNA or gDNA that served as material.

Authors' data handling: Reference gene primers were amplified, and this amplification served to estimate nucleated cell counts. Clones were read by immunoSEQ multiplex PCR, and TCRdb kept only the in-frame ones, dropping some. V and J calls plus clone size are reproduced from that table; the DNA served to infer D and trimming. The sample has about 350,000 clones, roughly 87% seen once. It was during active infection that Seattle patients were enrolled and then longitudinally followed. The CDR3 runs 16 residues. Trimming cost V 6 bases and J 1 base, with 18 bases left between them. CDR1 and CDR2 (germline): MDHEN, SYDVKM.

The specimen sequenced was peripheral blood. The chain couples TRBV28 to TRBJ1-1; D gene uncertain. This TCR was sampled from a man aged 30 to 39 with COVID-19, enrolled during active disease. This chain's CDR3 is CASRNPAAAGNTEAFF. CDR3 sequence (DNA): TGTGCCAGCAGAAACCCCGCGGCAGCGGGGAACACTGAAGCTTTCTTT.